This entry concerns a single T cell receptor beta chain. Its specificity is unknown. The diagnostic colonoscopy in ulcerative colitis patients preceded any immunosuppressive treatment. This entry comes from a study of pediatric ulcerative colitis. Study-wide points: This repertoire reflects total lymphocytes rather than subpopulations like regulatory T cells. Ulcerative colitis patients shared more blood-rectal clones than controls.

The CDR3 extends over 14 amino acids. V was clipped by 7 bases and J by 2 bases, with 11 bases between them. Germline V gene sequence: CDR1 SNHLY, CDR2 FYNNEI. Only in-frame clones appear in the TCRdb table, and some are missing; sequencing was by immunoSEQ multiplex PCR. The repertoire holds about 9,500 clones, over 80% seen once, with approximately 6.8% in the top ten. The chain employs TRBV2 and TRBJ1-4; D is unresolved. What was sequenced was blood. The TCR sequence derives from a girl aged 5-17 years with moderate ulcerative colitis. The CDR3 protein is CASKLLSTNEKLFF. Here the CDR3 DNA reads TGTGCCAGCAAGCTCCTCTCGACTAATGAAAAACTGTTTTTT.